This T cell receptor (beta chain) was sequenced for a study of T cell responses to AZD1222 COVID-19 vaccine. Measured with immunoSEQ multiplex PCR; TCRdb has only the in-frame clones, and not every one. The sample gives around 130,000 clones, about 89% of which show up once; approximately 9.8% is in the top ten. Germline loops: CDR1 MNHEY, CDR2 SMNVEV (reference sequence). V was shortened by 7 bases and J by 5 bases, with 14 bases between the two germline ends. The CDR3 length is 13 residues. Specimen: peripheral blood, collected 28 days after the second AZD1222 dose. J is TRBJ1-1 and V is TRBV27; possible D gene TRBD1, 5 bases. This clonotype originated in an adult who received the AZD1222 COVID-19 vaccine. CDR3 bases: TGTGCCAGCATTCCCTGGGGGGGGACTGAAGCTTTCTTT. Residues: CASIPWGGTEAFF.